Detailed here is one T cell receptor beta chain. The source of the sample is a study of blood T cell repertoires in COVID-19. Data came from immunoSEQ multiplex PCR; TCRdb stores just in-frame clones and leaves some out. Among about 500,000 clones, 85% to 90% were seen once, and the ten largest hold roughly 8.3%. Material: peripheral blood. This receptor was taken from a woman aged 45 to 65 with COVID-19, enrolled during active disease.

CDR3 protein: CSAGGRTSREAFF. The CDR3 bases are TGCAGCGCAGGGGGCAGGACCTCAAGGGAAGCTTTCTTT. This rearrangement joins TRBV29-1 to TRBJ1-1, with 8 bases matching TRBD1. After removal of 7 bases from V and 8 bases from J, the junction contained 12 bases not matched to a gene. Germline CDR1 reads SQVTM; CDR2 reads ANQGSEA. CDR3 size: 13 residues.